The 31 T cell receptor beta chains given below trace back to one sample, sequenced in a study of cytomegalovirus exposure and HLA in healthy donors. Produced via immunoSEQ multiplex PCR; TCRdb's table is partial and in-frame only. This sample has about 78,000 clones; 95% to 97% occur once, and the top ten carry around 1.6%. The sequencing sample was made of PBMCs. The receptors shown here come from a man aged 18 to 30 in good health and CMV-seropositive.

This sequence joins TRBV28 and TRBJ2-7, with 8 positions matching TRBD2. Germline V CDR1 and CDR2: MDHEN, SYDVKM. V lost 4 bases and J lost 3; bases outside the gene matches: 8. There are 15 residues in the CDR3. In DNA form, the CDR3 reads TGTGCCAGCAGTTCCCCCGGGACTAGTAACTACGAGCAGTACTTC. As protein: CASSSPGTSNYEQYF. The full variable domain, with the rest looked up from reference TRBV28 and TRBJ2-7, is DVKVTQSSRYLVKRTGEKVFLECVQDMDHENMFWYRQDPGLGLRLIYFSYDVKMKEKGDIPEGYSVSREKKERFSLILESASTNQTSMYLCASSSPGTSNYEQYFGPGTRLTVT.

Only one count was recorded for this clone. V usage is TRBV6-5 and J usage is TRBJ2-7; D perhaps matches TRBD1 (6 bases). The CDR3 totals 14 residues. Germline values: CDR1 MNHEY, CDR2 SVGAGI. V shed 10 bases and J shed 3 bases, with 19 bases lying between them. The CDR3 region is CATGADRKGYEQYF. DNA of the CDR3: TGTGCCACAGGGGCCGACAGGAAAGGCTACGAGCAGTACTTC.

The CDR3 sequence: CASSLVDSNQPQHF. The CDR3 nucleotides are TGTGCCAGCAGCTTAGTAGATAGCAATCAGCCCCAGCATTTT. This chain joins TRBV28 and TRBJ1-5; D is unclear. This CDR3 comprises 14 residues. The germline V and J ends were trimmed by 6 bases and 0 bases, with 9 bases remaining between them. Germline CDR1 reads MDHEN; CDR2 reads SYDVKM.

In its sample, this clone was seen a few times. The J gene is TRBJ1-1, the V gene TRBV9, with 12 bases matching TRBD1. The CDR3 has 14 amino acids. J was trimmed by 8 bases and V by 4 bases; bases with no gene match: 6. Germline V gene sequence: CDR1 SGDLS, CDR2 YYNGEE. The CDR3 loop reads CASSLGTGGGEAFF. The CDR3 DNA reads TGTGCCAGCAGCCTCGGGACAGGGGGCGGAGAAGCTTTCTTT. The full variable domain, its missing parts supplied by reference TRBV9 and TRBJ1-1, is DSGVTQTPKHLITATGQRVTLRCSPRSGDLSVYWYQQSLDQGLQFLIQYYNGEERAKGNILERFSAQQFPDLHSELNLSSLELGDSALYFCASSLGTGGGEAFFGQGTRLTVV.

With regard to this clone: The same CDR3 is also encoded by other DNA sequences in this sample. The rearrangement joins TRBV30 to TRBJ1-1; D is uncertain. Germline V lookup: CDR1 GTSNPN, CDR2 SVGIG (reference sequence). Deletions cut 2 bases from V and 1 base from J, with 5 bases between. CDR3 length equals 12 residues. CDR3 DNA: TGTGCCTGGAGTCCAGGGAACACTGAAGCTTTCTTT. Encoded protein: CAWSPGNTEAFF.

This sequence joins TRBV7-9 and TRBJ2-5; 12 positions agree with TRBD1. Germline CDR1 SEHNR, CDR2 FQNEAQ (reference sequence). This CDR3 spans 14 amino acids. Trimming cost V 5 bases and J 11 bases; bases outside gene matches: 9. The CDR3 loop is CASSNRDRGQGQYF. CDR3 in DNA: TGTGCCAGCAGCAACCGGGACAGGGGGCAGGGGCAGTACTTC.

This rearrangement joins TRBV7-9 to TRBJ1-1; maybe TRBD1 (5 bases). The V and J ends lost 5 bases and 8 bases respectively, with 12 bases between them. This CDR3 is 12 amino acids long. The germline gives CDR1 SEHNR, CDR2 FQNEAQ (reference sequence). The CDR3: CASSNGYREAFF. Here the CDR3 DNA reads TGTGCCAGCAGCAACGGGTACAGGGAAGCTTTCTTT.

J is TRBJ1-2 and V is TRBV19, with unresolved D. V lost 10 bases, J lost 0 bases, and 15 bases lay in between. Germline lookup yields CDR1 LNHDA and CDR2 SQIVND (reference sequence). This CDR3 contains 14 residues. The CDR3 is CAIKRTDANYGYTF. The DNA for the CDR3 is TGTGCCATCAAACGAACAGACGCTAACTATGGCTACACCTTC.

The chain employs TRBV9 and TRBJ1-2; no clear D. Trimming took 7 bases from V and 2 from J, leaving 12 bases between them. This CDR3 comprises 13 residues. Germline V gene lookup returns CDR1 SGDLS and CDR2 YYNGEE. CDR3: CASFRAGNYGYTF. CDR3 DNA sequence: TGTGCCAGCTTTAGGGCGGGGAACTATGGCTACACCTTC.

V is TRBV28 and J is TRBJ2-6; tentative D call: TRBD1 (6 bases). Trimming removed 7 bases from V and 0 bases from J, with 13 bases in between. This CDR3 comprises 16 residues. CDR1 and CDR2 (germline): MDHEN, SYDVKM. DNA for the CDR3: TGTGCCAGCAACATGGACAGCCCCTCTGGGGCCAACGTCCTGACTTTC. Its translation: CASNMDSPSGANVLTF.

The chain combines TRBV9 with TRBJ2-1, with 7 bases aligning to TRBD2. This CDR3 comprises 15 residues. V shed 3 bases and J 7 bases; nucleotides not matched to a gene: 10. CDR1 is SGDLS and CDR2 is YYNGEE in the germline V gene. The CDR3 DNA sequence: TGTGCCAGCAGCGACCCTCGACTAGCAGGGAATGAGCAGTTCTTC. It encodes CASSDPRLAGNEQFF.

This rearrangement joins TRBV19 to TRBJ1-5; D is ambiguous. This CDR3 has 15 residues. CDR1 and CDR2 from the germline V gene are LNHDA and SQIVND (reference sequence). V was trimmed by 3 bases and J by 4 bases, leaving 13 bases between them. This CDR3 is CASSIPRRPNQPQHF. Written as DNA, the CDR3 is TGTGCCAGTAGTATTCCGCGCAGGCCGAATCAGCCCCAGCATTTT.

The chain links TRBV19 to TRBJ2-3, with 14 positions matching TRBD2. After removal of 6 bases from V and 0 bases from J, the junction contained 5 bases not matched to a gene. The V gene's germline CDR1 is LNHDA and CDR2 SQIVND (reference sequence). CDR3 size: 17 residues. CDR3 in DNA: TGTGCCAGTAGCTCACGACTAGCGGGAGGGAGCACAGATACGCAGTATTTT. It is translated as CASSSRLAGGSTDTQYF. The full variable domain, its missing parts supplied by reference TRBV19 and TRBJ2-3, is DGGITQSPKYLFRKEGQNVTLSCEQNLNHDAMYWYRQDPGQGLRLIYYSQIVNDFQKGDIAEGYSVSREKKESFPLTVTSAQKNPTAFYLCASSSRLAGGSTDTQYFGPGTRLTVL.

Here the CDR3 reads CASGRGVSYEQYF. The CDR3 nucleotides are TGTGCCAGCGGGCGGGGGGTCTCCTACGAGCAGTACTTC. The chain uses TRBV7-2 and TRBJ2-7; 8 bases are shared with TRBD2. CDR1 is SGHTA and CDR2 is FQGNSA in the germline V gene. This CDR3 region has 13 residues. V was pared by 8 bases and J by 0 bases, with 3 bases of the junction left unmatched.

The CDR3 DNA is TGTGCCAGCAGTTTTGGAGGGGGCGAGGGCTACACCTTC. Encoded protein: CASSFGGGEGYTF. The chain combines TRBV28 with TRBJ1-2, with 7 bases aligning to TRBD1. After removal of 3 bases from V and 8 bases from J, the junction contained 6 bases not matched to a gene. Germline lookup yields CDR1 MDHEN and CDR2 SYDVKM. The length of the CDR3 is 13 residues.

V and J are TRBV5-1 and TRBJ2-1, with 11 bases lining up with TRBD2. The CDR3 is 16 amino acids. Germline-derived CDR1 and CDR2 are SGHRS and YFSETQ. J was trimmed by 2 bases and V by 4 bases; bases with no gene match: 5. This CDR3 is CASSAPGLAAYNEQFF. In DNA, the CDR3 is TGCGCCAGCAGCGCCCCGGGACTAGCGGCCTACAATGAGCAGTTCTTC.

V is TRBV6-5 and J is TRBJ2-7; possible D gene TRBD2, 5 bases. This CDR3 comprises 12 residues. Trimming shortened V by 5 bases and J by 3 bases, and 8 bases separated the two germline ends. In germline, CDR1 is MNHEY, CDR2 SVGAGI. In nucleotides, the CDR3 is TGTGCCAGCAGTCCCGGAGGCTACGAGCAGTACTTC. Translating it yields CASSPGGYEQYF.

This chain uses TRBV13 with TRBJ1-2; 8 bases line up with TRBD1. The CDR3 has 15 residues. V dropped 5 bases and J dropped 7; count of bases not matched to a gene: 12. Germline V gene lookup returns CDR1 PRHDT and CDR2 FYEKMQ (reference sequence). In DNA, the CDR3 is TGTGCCAGCAGCGACAGAGGACAGGGTAGTAGTGGCTACACCTTC. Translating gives CASSDRGQGSSGYTF.

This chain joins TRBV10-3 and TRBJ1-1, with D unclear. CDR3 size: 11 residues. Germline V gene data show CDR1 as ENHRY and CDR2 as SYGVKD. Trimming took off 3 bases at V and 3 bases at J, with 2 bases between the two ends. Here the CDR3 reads CAISDYTEAFF. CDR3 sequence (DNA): TGTGCCATCAGTGACTACACTGAAGCTTTCTTT.

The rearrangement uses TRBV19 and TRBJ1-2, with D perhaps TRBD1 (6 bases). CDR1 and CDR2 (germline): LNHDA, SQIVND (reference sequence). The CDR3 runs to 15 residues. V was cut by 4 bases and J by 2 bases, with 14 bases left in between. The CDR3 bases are TGTGCCAGTAGTACCTGGGACACCTCGAACTATGGCTACACCTTC. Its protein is CASSTWDTSNYGYTF. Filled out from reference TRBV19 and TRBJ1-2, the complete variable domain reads DGGITQSPKYLFRKEGQNVTLSCEQNLNHDAMYWYRQDPGQGLRLIYYSQIVNDFQKGDIAEGYSVSREKKESFPLTVTSAQKNPTAFYLCASSTWDTSNYGYTFGSGTRLTVV.

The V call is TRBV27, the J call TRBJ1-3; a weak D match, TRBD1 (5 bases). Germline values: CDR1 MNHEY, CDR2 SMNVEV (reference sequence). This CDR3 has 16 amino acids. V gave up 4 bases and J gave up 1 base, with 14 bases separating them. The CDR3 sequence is CASSSHVGESGNTIYF. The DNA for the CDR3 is TGTGCCAGCAGTTCCCACGTAGGGGAATCTGGAAACACCATATATTTT.

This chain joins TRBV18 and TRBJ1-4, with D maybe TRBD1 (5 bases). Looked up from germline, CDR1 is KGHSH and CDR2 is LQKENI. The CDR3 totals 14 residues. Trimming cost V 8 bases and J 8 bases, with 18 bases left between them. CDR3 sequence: CASASGPGDEKLFF. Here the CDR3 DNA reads TGTGCCAGCGCTTCCGGTCCGGGGGACGAAAAACTGTTTTTT. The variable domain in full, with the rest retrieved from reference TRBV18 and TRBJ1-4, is NAGVMQNPRHLVRRRGQEARLRCSPMKGHSHVYWYRQLPEEGLKFMVYLQKENIIDESGMPKERFSAEFPKEGPSILRIQQVVRGDSAAYFCASASGPGDEKLFFGSGTQLSVL.

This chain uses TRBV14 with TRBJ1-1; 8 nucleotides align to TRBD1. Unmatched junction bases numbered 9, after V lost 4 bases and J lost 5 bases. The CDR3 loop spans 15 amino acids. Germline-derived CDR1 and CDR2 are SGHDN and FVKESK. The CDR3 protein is CASSRVTGVGTEAFF. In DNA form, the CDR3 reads TGTGCCAGCAGCCGAGTGACAGGGGTCGGAACTGAAGCTTTCTTT.

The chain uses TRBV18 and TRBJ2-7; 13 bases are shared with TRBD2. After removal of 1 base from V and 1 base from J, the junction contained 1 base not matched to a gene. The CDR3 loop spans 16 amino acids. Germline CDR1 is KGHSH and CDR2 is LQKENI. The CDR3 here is CASSPQGLAGSYEQYF. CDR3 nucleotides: TGTGCCAGCTCACCACAGGGACTAGCGGGATCCTACGAGCAGTACTTC. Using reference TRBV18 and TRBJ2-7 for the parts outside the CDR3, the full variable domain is NAGVMQNPRHLVRRRGQEARLRCSPMKGHSHVYWYRQLPEEGLKFMVYLQKENIIDESGMPKERFSAEFPKEGPSILRIQQVVRGDSAAYFCASSPQGLAGSYEQYFGPGTRLTVT.

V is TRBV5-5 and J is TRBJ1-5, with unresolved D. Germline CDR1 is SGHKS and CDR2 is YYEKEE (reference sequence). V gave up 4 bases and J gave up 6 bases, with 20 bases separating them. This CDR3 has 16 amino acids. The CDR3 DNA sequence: TGTGCCAGCAGCGAAACCGGGATCTTTAACGGTCAGCCCCAGCATTTT. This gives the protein CASSETGIFNGQPQHF.

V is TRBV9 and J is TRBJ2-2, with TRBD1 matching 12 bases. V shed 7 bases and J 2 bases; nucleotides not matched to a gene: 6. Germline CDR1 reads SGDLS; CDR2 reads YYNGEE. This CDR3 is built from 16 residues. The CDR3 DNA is TGTGCCAGCGTGAGGGGACAGGGGGCTAACACCGGGGAGCTGTTTTTT. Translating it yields CASVRGQGANTGELFF.

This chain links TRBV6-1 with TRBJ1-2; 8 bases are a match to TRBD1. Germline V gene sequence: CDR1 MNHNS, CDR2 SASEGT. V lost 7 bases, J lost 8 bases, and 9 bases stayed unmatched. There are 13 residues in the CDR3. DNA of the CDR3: TGTGCCAGCACTGCGACAGGGGTCGGCGGCTACACCTTC. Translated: CASTATGVGGYTF.

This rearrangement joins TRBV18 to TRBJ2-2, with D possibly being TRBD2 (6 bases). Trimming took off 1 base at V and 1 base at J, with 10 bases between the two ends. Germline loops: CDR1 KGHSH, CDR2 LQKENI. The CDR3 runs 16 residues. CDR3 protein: CASSPQERVNTGELFF. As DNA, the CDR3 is TGTGCCAGCTCACCACAAGAGCGGGTGAACACCGGGGAGCTGTTTTTT. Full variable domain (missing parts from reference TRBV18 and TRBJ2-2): NAGVMQNPRHLVRRRGQEARLRCSPMKGHSHVYWYRQLPEEGLKFMVYLQKENIIDESGMPKERFSAEFPKEGPSILRIQQVVRGDSAAYFCASSPQERVNTGELFFGEGSRLTVL.

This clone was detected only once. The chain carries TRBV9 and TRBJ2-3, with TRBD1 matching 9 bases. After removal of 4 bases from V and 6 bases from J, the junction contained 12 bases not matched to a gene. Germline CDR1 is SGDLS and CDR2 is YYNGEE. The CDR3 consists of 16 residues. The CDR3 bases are TGTGCCAGCAGCCTAAAGCCGGGACAGGGAGGGGATACGCAGTATTTT. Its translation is CASSLKPGQGGDTQYF.

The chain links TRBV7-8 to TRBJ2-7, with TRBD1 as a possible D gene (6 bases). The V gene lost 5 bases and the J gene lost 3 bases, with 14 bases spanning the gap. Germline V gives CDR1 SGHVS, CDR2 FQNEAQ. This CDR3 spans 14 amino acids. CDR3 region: CASSQKTGFYEQYF. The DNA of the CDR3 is TGTGCCAGCAGCCAAAAAACAGGGTTCTACGAGCAGTACTTC.

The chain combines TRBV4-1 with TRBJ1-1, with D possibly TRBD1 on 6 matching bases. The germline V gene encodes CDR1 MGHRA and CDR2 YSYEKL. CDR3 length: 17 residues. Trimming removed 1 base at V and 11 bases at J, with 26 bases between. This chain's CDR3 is CASSQGTQGRASNIAFF. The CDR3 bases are TGCGCCAGCAGCCAAGGCACCCAGGGGCGGGCCTCCAATATCGCTTTCTTT.